This entry is about one T cell receptor (beta chain). This sample is part of a study of control samples from healthy donors and cancer patients. Libraries were prepared by immunoSEQ multiplex PCR; TCRdb keeps only in-frame clonotypes and omits some of them. This table holds about 160,000 clones, around 96% found once. The CDR3 covers 16 residues. Trimming removed 2 bases at V and 0 bases at J, with 14 bases between. Germline CDR1 and CDR2: MDHEN and SYDVKM. V usage is TRBV28 and J usage is TRBJ2-7; D not certain. This TCR was recovered from a woman aged 25 to 39 in good health. Sequencing was done on a sample of blood. CDR3 in DNA: TGTGCCAGCAGTTTACCCACTTCCGGGTTCTCCTACGAGCAGTACTTC. This sequence encodes CASSLPTSGFSYEQYF.